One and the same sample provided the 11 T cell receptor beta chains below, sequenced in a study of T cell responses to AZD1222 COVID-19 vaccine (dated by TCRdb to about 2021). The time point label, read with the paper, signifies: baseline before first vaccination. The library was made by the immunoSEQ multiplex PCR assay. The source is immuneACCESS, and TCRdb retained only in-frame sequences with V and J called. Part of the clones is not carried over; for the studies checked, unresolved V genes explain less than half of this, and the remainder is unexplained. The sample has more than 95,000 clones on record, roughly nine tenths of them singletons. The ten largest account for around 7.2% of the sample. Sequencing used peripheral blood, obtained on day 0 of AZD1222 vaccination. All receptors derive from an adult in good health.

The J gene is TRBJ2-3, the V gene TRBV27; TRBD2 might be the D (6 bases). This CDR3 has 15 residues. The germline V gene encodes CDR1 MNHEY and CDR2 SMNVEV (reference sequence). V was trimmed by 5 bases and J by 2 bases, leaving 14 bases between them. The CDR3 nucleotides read TGTGCCAGCAGTATCCGGGACTGGCACACAGATACGCAGTATTTT. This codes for CASSIRDWHTDTQYF.

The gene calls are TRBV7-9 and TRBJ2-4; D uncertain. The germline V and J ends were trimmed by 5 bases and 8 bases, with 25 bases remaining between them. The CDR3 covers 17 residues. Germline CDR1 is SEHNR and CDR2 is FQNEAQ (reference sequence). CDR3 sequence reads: CASSTFLDLWVGDIQYF. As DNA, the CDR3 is TGTGCCAGCAGCACCTTTTTGGACCTTTGGGTTGGAGACATTCAGTACTTC.

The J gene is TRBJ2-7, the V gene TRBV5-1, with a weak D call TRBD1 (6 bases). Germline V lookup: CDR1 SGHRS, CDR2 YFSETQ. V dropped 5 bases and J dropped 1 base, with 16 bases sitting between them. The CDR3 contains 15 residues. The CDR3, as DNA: TGCGCCAGCAGGCCCAGCTGGACAGTTTCCTACGAGCAGTACTTC. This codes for CASRPSWTVSYEQYF.

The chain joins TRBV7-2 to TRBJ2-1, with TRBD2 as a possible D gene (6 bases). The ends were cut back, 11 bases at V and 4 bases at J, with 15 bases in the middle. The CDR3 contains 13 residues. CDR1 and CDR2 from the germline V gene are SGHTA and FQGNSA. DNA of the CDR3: TGTGCCGAAGTAGCGGAAGGTTACAATGAGCAGTTCTTC. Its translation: CAEVAEGYNEQFF.

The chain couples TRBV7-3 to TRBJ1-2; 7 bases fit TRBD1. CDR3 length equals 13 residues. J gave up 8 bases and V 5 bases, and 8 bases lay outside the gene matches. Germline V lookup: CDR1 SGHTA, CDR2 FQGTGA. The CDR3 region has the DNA TGTGCCAGCAGCGGACAGGCCGGCGAGGGCTACACCTTC. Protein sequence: CASSGQAGEGYTF.

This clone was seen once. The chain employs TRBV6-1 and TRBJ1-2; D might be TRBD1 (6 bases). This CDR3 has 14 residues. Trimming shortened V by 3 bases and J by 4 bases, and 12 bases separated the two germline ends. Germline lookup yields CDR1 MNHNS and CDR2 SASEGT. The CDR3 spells CASSEGHRGYGYTF. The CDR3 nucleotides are TGTGCCAGCAGTGAGGGACACCGAGGCTATGGCTACACCTTC.

Written as DNA, the CDR3 is TGTGCCAGCTCTGGGCCCCAAGGTCCTGGCTACACCTTC. Its translation is CASSGPQGPGYTF. This chain links TRBV18 with TRBJ1-2; D not resolved. The V gene lost 6 bases and the J gene lost 7 bases, with 15 bases spanning the gap. CDR1 is KGHSH and CDR2 is LQKENI in the germline V gene. The CDR3 is made up of 13 amino acids.

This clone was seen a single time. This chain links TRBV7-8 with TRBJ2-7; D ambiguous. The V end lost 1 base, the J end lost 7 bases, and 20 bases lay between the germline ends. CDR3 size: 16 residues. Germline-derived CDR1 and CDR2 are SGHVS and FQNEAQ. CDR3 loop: CASSLVTLPSPLEQYF. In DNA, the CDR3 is TGTGCCAGCAGCTTAGTTACTCTCCCCTCGCCATTGGAGCAGTACTTC.

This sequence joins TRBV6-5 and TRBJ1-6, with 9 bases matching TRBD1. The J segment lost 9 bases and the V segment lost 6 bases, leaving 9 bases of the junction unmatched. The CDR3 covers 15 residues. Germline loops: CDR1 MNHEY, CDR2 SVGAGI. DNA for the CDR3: TGTGCCAGCAGGGATCTGGGACAGGGAACTTCACCCCTCCACTTT. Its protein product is CASRDLGQGTSPLHF.

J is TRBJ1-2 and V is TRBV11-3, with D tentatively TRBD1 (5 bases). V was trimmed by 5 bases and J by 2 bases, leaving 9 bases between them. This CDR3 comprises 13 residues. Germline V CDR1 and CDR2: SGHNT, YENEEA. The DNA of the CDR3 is TGTGCCAGCAGCCTCCCAGGGAACTATGGCTACACCTTC. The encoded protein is CASSLPGNYGYTF.

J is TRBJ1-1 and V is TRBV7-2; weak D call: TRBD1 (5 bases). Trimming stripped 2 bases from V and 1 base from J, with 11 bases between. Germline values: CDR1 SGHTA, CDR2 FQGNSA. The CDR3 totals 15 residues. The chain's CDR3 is CASSLLSGTNTEAFF. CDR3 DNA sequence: TGTGCCAGCAGCTTATTGTCAGGGACGAACACTGAAGCTTTCTTT.